This T cell receptor beta chain came from a study of shared clonotypes between healthy human individuals. The CDR3 runs 16 residues. Germline lookup yields CDR1 SQVTM and CDR2 ANQGSEA. J lost 0 bases, V lost 4 bases, and 6 bases had no gene match. The repertoire was sequenced with immunoSEQ multiplex PCR; TCRdb's copy has only in-frame clones and lacks some. The table has roughly 200,000 clones, over 50% seen once. The genes are TRBV29-1 and TRBJ2-6, with TRBD2 matching 7 bases. The receptor was derived from a man aged 25-45 years in good health. Sample: memory CD4+ T cells sorted from blood. Subset noted: CD45RA-negative fraction. The CDR3 sequence: CSVALAVSSGANVLTF. The CDR3, as DNA: TGCAGCGTTGCGCTAGCGGTAAGCTCTGGGGCCAACGTCCTGACTTTC.